The rows below give T cell receptor beta chains drawn from one sample of a study of blood T cells in healthy people across ages. Via MiXCR, TCRdb re-called the 5' RACE reads, giving one row per CDR3 protein. The sample has about 1.1 million distinct CDR3 sequences; less than 45% are singletons. Sequenced sample: blood. Receptors originate from a man in his late teens or twenties in good health. Each CDR3 is given with its conserved first and last residue. A D gene is named only where the DNA matches it firmly. Size values are once, few and many counts, or a class for expanded clones, and some rows have none.

>TRBV28|TRBJ2-3|-|-
CASSFPTPRGGWSTDTQYF
TGTGCCAGCAGTTTCCCGACCCCCAGGGGCGGATGGAGCACAGATACGCAGTATTTT
>TRBV20-1|TRBJ1-1|-|TRBD1
CSAKNRGVDTEAFF
TGCAGTGCTAAAAACAGGGGAGTCGACACTGAAGCTTTCTTT
>TRBV5-1|TRBJ1-1|-|-
CASSSGQKMNTEAFF
TGCGCCAGCAGCTCCGGACAGAAAATGAACACTGAAGCTTTCTTT
>TRBV6-5|TRBJ2-1|-|TRBD2
CATKASGGNEQFF
TGTGCCACCAAGGCTAGCGGGGGTAATGAGCAGTTCTTC
>TRBV9|TRBJ1-2|few|-
CASSVGPGYGYTF
-
>TRBV6-5|TRBJ2-7|few|TRBD1
CASTPGQGTYEQYF
TGTGCCAGCACCCCGGGACAGGGTACCTACGAGCAGTACTTC
>TRBV6-6|TRBJ2-4|-|-
CASSYGHRALAKNIQYF
TGTGCCAGCAGTTACGGCCACAGGGCTCTAGCCAAAAACATTCAGTACTTC
>TRBV30|TRBJ2-1|-|-
CAWSPSSSYNEQFF
TGTGCCTGGAGTCCATCTAGCTCCTACAATGAGCAGTTCTTC
>TRBV5-1|TRBJ1-5|few|-
CASSPDSWSNQPQHF
TGCGCCAGCAGCCCGGACAGTTGGAGCAATCAGCCCCAGCATTTT
>TRBV3-1|TRBJ1-4|-|-
CASSPGKGIEKLFF
TGTGCCAGCAGCCCCGGGAAGGGCATCGAAAAACTGTTTTTT
>TRBV7-3|TRBJ2-3|-|TRBD2
CANSLSPGGETDTQYF
TGTGCCAACAGCTTAAGCCCGGGGGGGGAGACAGATACGCAGTATTTT
>TRBV28|TRBJ2-7|-|-
CASSLAGGGLNEQYF
TGTGCCAGCAGTTTAGCCGGCGGAGGTCTTAATGAGCAGTACTTC
>TRBV2|TRBJ1-2|-|-
CASLDRNRLNYGYTF
TGTGCCAGCCTGGACAGAAACCGCCTAAACTATGGCTACACCTTC
>TRBV6-2/TRBV6-3|TRBJ2-2|-|-
CASSWGTDTGELFF
TGTGCCAGCAGTTGGGGGACGGATACCGGGGAGCTGTTTTTT
>TRBV6-2/TRBV6-3|TRBJ2-7|once|TRBD2
CASSWSLAGEQYF
TGTGCCAGCAGTTGGAGTTTAGCGGGCGAGCAGTACTTC
>TRBV12-3/TRBV12-4|TRBJ1-2|-|-
CASSLYDSYGYTF
TGTGCCAGCAGTTTGTATGACAGCTATGGCTACACCTTC
>TRBV12-3/TRBV12-4|TRBJ2-3|-|-
CASSSGPKASTDTQYF
TGTGCCAGCAGCTCTGGACCGAAAGCCAGCACAGATACGCAGTATTTT
>TRBV7-2|TRBJ2-1|few|TRBD2
CASSLVGGDNEQFF
TGTGCCAGCAGCTTAGTGGGGGGGGACAATGAGCAGTTCTTC
>TRBV4-3|TRBJ1-2|many|TRBD1
CASSRETGVGSYTF
TGCGCCAGCAGCCGGGAGACAGGGGTTGGGAGCTACACCTTC
>TRBV7-9|TRBJ1-5|-|-
CASSSSVSNQPQHF
TGTGCCAGCAGCTCCTCCGTTAGCAATCAGCCCCAGCATTTT
>TRBV5-1|TRBJ1-2|-|-
CASSVGGRVYGYTF
TGCGCCAGCAGCGTCGGGGGCAGGGTGTATGGCTACACCTTC
>TRBV12-3/TRBV12-4|TRBJ1-2|few|-
CASSVQRTLYGYTF
TGTGCCAGCAGTGTGCAGCGTACCCTCTATGGCTACACCTTC
>TRBV20-1|TRBJ1-2|few|-
CSARGGGLINGYTF
TGCAGTGCTAGGGGGGGGGGCCTTATCAATGGCTACACCTTC